This T cell receptor beta chain came from a study of T cell repertoires in ileal Crohn's disease. Study at large: At surgery, around 36% of patients smoked, with median disease duration 7.9 years. All patients had surgery for stricturing (61%) or penetrating (about 40%) disease. Broader study findings: Active smokers at surgery had more clonal expansions than non-smokers. Every patient over 26.8% clonality showed endoscopic recurrence.

Sequenced by immunoSEQ multiplex PCR; TCRdb stores in-frame clones only, minus some. The sample holds more than 9,500 clones; around 76% are singletons and the top ten take 4.5% to 5.5%. CDR3 length: 15 residues. Per the germline V gene, CDR1 is SGHRS and CDR2 is YFSETQ. The ends lost 4 bases at V and 3 bases at J; junction bases unmatched: 9. About this clone: Its antigen is not identified.

The chain employs TRBV5-1 and TRBJ1-1, with 7 bases lining up with TRBD1. The specimen was ileal tissue. This clonotype was sampled from an adult with Crohn's disease. CDR3: CASSPLTGVDTEAFF. CDR3 DNA: TGCGCCAGCAGCCCTCTCACAGGGGTAGACACTGAAGCTTTCTTT.